The clone carrying this TCR beta chain came up a few times. What it binds is not known. Researchers extracted total RNA from unfractionated whole blood. This sample is drawn from a study of human T cells and chemical hapten exposure. About the research overall: TCR yields differed between samples (mainly from small differences in pooled library volume). Study observations and caveats: There was no change with DPC sensitization in TCRs above 1 in 1000 frequency.

The CDR3 contains 15 residues. From germline, CDR1 is SGHVS and CDR2 FQNEAQ. V shed 5 bases and J shed 2 bases, with 14 bases lying between them. Individual cDNA molecules (in the library) carried attached unique molecular identifiers. Source study methods: Sample TCR totals centred on a median of around 95,000, ranging about 20,000 to 700,000. TCRdb analysed the 5' RACE reads with MiXCR anew, one entry per CDR3 protein. TCRdb's processing, not the authors' own work, is the source of the V and J calls. The repertoire holds roughly 120,000 distinct CDR3 sequences, around a fifth seen once, with around 2.8% in the top ten.

V and J are TRBV7-8 and TRBJ2-3; no reliable D call. The receptor was isolated from a human donor in good health. This chain's CDR3 is CASSPQRQNTDTQYF. CDR3 sequence (DNA): TGTGCCAGCAGCCCCCAGCGTCAGAACACAGATACGCAGTATTTT.